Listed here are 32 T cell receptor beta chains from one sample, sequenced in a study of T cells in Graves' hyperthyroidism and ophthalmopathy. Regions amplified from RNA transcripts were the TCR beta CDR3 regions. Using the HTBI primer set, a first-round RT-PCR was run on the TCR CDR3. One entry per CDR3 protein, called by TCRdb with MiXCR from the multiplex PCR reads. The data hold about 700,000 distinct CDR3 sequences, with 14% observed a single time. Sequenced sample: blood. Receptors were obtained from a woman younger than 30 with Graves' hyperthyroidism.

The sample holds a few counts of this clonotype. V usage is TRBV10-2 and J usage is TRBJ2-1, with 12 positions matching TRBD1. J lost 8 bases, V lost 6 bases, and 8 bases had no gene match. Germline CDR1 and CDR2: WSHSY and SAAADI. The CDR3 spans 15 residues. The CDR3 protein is CASRVGTGGLDEQFF. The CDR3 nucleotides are TGCGCCAGCAGGGTCGGGACAGGGGGCTTGGATGAGCAGTTCTTC.

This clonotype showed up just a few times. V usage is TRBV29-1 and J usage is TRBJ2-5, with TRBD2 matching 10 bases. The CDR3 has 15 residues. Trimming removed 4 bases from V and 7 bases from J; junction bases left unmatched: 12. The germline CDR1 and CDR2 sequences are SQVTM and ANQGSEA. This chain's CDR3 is CSVGQSGGGVATQYF. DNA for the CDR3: TGCAGCGTTGGGCAGAGCGGGGGGGGTGTAGCGACCCAGTACTTC.

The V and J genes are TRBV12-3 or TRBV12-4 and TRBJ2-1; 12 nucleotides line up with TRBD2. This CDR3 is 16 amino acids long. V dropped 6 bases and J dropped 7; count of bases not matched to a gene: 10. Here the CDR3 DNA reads TGTGCCAGCAGGGCGGAACTAGCGGGAGGTACGAATGAGCAGTTCTTC. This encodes CASRAELAGGTNEQFF.

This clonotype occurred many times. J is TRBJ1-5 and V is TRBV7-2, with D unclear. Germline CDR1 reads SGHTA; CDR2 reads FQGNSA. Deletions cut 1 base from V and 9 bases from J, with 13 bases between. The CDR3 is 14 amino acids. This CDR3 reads CASSLEGASRPQHF. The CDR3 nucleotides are TGTGCCAGCAGCTTAGAGGGCGCCTCGAGGCCCCAGCATTTT.

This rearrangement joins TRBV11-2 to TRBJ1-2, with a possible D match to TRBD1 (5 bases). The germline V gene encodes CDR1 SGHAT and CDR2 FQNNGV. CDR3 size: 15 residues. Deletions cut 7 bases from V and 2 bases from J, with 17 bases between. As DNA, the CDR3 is TGTGCCAGCAACCTAGCCGGATGGGGGAACTATGGCTACACCTTC. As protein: CASNLAGWGNYGYTF.

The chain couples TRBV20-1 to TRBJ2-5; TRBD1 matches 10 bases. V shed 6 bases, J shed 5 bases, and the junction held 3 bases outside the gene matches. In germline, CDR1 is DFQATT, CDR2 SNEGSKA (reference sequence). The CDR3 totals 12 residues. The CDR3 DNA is TGCAGTGCAGGACAGGGGGAGGAGACCCAGTACTTC. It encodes CSAGQGEETQYF.

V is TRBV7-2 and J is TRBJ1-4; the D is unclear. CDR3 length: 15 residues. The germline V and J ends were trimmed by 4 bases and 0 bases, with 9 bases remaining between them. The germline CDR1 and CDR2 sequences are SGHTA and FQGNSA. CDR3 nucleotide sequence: TGTGCCAGCAGCTCCCGCCGGGCAACTAATGAAAAACTGTTTTTT. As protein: CASSSRRATNEKLFF. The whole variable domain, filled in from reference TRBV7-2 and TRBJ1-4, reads GAGVSQSPSNKVTEKGKDVELRCDPISGHTALYWYRQSLGQGLEFLIYFQGNSAPDKSGLPSDRFSAERTGGSVSTLTIQRTQQEDSAVYLCASSSRRATNEKLFFGSGTQLSVL.

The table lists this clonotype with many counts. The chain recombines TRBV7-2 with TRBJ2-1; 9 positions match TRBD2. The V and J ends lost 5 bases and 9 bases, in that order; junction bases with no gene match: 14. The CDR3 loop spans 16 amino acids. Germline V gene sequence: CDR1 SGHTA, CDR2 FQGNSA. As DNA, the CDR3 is TGTGCCAGCAGCCCCCAGGCGGGAGGGGTTCAGGGTGAGCAGTTCTTC. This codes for CASSPQAGGVQGEQFF.

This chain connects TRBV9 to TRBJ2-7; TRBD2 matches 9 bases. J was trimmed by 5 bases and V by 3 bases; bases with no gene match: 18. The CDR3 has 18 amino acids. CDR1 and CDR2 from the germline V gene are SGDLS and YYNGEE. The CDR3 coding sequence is TGTGCCAGCAGCGGGCCCGGGACAGCCTCGACTAGCGGTAACGAGCAGTACTTC. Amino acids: CASSGPGTASTSGNEQYF. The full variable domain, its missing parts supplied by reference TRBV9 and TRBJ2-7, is DSGVTQTPKHLITATGQRVTLRCSPRSGDLSVYWYQQSLDQGLQFLIQYYNGEERAKGNILERFSAQQFPDLHSELNLSSLELGDSALYFCASSGPGTASTSGNEQYFGPGTRLTVT.

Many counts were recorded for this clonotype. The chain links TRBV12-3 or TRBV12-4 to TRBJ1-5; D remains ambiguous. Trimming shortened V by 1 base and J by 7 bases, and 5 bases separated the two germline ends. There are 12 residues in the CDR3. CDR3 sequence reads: CASSLDGQPQHF. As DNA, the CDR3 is TGTGCCAGCAGTTTAGACGGACAGCCCCAGCATTTT.

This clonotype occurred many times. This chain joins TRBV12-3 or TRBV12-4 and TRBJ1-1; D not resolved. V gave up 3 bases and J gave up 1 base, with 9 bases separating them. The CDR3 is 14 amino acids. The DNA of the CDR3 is TGTGCCAGCAGTTTTGGGCAGCCGAACACTGAAGCTTTCTTT. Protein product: CASSFGQPNTEAFF.

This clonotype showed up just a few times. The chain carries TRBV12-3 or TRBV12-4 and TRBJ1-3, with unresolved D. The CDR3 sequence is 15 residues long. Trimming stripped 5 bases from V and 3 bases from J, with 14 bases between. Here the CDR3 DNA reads TGTGCCAGCAGTCCGACACCGTCCGGTGGAAACACCATATATTTT. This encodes CASSPTPSGGNTIYF.

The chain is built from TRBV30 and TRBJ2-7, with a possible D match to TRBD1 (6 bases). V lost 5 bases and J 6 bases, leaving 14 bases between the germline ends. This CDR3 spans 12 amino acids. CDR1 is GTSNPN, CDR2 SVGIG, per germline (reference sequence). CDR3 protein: CAWGTKVSEQYF. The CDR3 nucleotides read TGTGCCTGGGGGACAAAAGTTTCCGAGCAGTACTTC.

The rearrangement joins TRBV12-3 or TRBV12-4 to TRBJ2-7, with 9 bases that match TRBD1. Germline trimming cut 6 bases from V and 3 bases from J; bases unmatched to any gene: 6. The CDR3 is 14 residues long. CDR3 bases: TGTGCCAGCAGAGCGGGACAGGGTGGCTACGAGCAGTACTTC. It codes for CASRAGQGGYEQYF.

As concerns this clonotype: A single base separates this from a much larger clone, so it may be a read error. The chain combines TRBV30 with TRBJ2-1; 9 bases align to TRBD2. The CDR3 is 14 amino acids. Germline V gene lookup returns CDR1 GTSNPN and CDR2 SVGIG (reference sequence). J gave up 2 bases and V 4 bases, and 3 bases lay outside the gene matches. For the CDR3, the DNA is TGTGCCTGGAATAGCGGGGGCCCCTACAATGAGCAGTTCTTC. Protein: CAWNSGGPYNEQFF.

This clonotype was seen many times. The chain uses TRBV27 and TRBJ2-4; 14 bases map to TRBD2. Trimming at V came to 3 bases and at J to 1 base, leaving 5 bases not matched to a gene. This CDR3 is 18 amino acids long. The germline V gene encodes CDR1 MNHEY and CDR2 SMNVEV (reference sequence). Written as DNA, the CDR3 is TGTGCCAGCAGTTTCGGGACTAGCGGGAGCGGGGCCAAAAACATTCAGTACTTC. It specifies CASSFGTSGSGAKNIQYF.

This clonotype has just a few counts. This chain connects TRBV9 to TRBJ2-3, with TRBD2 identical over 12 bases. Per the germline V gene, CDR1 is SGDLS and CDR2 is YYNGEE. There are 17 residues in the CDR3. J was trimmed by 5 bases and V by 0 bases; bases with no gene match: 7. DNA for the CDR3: TGTGCCAGCAGCGTAGCCGGACTAGCGGGATCGGGAGATACGCAGTATTTT. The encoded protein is CASSVAGLAGSGDTQYF.

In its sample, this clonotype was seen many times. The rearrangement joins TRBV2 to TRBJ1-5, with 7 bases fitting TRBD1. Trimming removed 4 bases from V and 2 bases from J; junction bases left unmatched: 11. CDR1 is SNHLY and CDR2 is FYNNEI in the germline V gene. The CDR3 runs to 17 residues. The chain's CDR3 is CASSGGQAARGNQPQHF. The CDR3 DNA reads TGTGCCAGCAGTGGAGGACAGGCCGCCCGAGGCAATCAGCCCCAGCATTTT.

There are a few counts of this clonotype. The CDR3 here is CASSYSMGDFYGYTF. CDR3 in DNA: TGTGCCAGCAGTTACTCGATGGGGGACTTCTATGGCTACACCTTC. The chain combines TRBV6-6 with TRBJ1-2, with TRBD1 as a possible D gene (5 bases). The CDR3 consists of 15 residues. Germline CDR1 reads MNHNY; CDR2 reads SVGAGI (reference sequence). Trimming removed 0 bases from V and 4 bases from J, with 12 bases in between.

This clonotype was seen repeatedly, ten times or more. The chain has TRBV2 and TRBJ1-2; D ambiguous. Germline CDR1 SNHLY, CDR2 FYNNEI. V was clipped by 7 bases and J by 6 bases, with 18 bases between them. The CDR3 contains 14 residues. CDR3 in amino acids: CASTSPIFADGYTF. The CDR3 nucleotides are TGTGCCAGCACCTCACCGATTTTCGCGGATGGCTACACCTTC.

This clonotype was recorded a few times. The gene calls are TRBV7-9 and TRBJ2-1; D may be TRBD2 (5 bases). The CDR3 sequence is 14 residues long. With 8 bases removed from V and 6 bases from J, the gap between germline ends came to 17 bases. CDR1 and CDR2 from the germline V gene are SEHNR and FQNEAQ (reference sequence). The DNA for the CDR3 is TGTGCCAGCCCTGGACTCCCGGGCAGCAATGAGCAGTTCTTC. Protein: CASPGLPGSNEQFF.

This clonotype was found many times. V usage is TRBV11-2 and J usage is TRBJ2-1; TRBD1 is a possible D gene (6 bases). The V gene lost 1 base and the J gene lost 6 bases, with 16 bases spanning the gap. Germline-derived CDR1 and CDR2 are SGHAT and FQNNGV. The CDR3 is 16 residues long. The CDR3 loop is CASSLGPLVGANEQFF. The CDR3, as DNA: TGTGCCAGCAGCTTAGGTCCGCTAGTGGGGGCCAATGAGCAGTTCTTC.

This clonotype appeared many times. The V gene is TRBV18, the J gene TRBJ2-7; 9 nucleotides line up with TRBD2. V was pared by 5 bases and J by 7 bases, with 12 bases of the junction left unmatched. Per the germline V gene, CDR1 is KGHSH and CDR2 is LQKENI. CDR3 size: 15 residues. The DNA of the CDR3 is TGTGCCAGCTCATGGGACTCTAGCGGGAATGGAGAGCAGTACTTC. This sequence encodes CASSWDSSGNGEQYF.

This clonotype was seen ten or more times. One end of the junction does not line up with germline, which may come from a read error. CDR3 bases: TGTGCCAGCAGCGAAGTTGGGGGGAGCACAGATACGCAGTATTTT. This gives the protein CASSEVGGSTDTQYF. The chain is built from TRBV2 and TRBJ2-3; D might be TRBD2 (6 bases). This CDR3 is 15 amino acids long. CDR1 is SNHLY and CDR2 is FYNNEI in the germline V gene. Full variable domain (outside the CDR3, taken from reference TRBV2 and TRBJ2-3): EPEVTQTPSHQVTQMGQEVILRCVPISNHLYFYWYRQILGQKVEFLVSFYNNEISEKSEIFDDQFSVERPDGSNFTLKIRSTKLEDSAMYFCASSEVGGSTDTQYFGPGTRLTVL.

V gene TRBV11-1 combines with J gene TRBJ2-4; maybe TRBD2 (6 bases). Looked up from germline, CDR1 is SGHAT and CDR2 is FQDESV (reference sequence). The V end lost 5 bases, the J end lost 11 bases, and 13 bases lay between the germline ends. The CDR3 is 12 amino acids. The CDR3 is CASSLGGNFQYF. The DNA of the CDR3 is TGTGCCAGCAGCCTGGGCGGGAATTTTCAGTACTTC.

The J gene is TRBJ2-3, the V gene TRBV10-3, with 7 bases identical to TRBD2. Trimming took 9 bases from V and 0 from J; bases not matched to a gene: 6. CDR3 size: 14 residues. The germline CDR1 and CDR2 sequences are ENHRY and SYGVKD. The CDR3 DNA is TGTGCCATTGCACCGGGACTAAGCACAGATACGCAGTATTTT. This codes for CAIAPGLSTDTQYF.

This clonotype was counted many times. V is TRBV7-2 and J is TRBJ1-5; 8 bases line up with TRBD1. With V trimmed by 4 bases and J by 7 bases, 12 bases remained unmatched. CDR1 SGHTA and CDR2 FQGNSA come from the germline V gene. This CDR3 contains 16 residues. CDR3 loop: CASSSSPQGAQQPQHF. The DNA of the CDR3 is TGTGCCAGCAGCTCATCCCCCCAGGGGGCGCAACAGCCCCAGCATTTT.

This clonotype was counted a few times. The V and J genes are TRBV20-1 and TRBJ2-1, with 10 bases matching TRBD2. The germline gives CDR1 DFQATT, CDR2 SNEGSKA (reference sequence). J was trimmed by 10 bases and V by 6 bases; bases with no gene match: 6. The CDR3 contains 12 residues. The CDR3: CSATPSGREQFF. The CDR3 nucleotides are TGCAGTGCGACCCCTAGCGGGAGAGAGCAGTTCTTC.

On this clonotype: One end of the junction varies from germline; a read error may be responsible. The CDR3: CASSEWGQGVTEAFF. The CDR3 DNA is TGTGCCAGCAGCGAGTGGGGCCAAGGGGTTACTGAAGCTTTCTTT. The chain couples TRBV15 to TRBJ1-1; a possible D gene is TRBD1 (5 bases). The CDR3 length is 15 residues. Germline CDR1 LNHNV, CDR2 YYDKDF (reference sequence).

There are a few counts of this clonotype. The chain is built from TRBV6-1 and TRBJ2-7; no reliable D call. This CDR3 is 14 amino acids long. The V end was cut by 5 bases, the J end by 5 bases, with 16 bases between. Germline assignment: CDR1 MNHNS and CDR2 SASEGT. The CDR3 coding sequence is TGTGCCAGCAGTCTATCCGGCCCACCAGACGAGCAGTACTTC. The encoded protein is CASSLSGPPDEQYF.

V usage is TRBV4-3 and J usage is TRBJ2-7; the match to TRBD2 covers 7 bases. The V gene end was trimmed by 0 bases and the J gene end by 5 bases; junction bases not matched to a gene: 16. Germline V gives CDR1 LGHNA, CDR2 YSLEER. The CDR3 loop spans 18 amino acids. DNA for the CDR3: TGCGCCAGCAGCCAAGAACTAGTGGGAGGGCCAATGTTCCACGAGCAGTACTTC. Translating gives CASSQELVGGPMFHEQYF.

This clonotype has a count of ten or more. The CDR3 sequence is CASSSHREGTGQPQHF. CDR3 sequence (DNA): TGTGCCAGCAGCTCCCACCGGGAAGGGACTGGTCAGCCCCAGCATTTT. The chain employs TRBV7-2 and TRBJ1-5, with D possibly being TRBD1 (5 bases). Germline lookup yields CDR1 SGHTA and CDR2 FQGNSA. Trimming shortened V by 4 bases and J by 6 bases, and 19 bases separated the two germline ends. There are 16 residues in the CDR3.